The 9 T cell receptor beta chains below all came from one sample that was sequenced in a study of PD-1 blockade in classical Hodgkin lymphoma. Brentuximab vedotin exposure varied, and every patient relapsed after autologous stem cell transplantation. The assay was immunoSEQ multiplex PCR, and TCRdb's table has in-frame clones only and misses some. The top ten clones hold roughly 38% of a sample with 4,000 to 4,500 clones, about four fifths of them seen once. The source was peripheral blood mononuclear cells (PBMCs), collected at baseline. The origin of the receptors is a human donor with classical Hodgkin lymphoma.

The rearrangement joins TRBV11-2 to TRBJ2-7, with D unresolved. The germline gives CDR1 SGHAT, CDR2 FQNNGV. V was clipped by 3 bases and J by 4 bases, with 7 bases between them. The length of the CDR3 is 12 residues. The DNA for the CDR3 is TGTGCCAGCAGCTTCGGAGAATACGAGCAGTACTTC. Protein sequence: CASSFGEYEQYF.

This clone was observed a single time. The rearrangement joins TRBV9 to TRBJ2-2; 8 bases align to TRBD1. The CDR3 totals 15 residues. With 3 bases clipped from V and 0 bases from J, the junction kept 1 base outside the gene matches. Germline CDR1 and CDR2: SGDLS and YYNGEE. CDR3 sequence (DNA): TGTGCCAGCAGCGGGACAGGGTCGAACACCGGGGAGCTGTTTTTT. Its protein product is CASSGTGSNTGELFF. Full variable domain (rest looked up from reference TRBV9 and TRBJ2-2): DSGVTQTPKHLITATGQRVTLRCSPRSGDLSVYWYQQSLDQGLQFLIQYYNGEERAKGNILERFSAQQFPDLHSELNLSSLELGDSALYFCASSGTGSNTGELFFGEGSRLTVL.

The V call is TRBV2, the J call TRBJ2-3; the match to TRBD1 covers 7 bases. The CDR3 is 15 residues long. Germline-derived CDR1 and CDR2 are SNHLY and FYNNEI. With V trimmed by 9 bases and J by 0 bases, 9 bases remained unmatched. CDR3 DNA: TGTGCCAGGGACAGGTCGTGGCCTAGCACAGATACGCAGTATTTT. Protein sequence: CARDRSWPSTDTQYF.

This rearrangement joins TRBV11-2 to TRBJ1-4; D not resolved. The germline V gene encodes CDR1 SGHAT and CDR2 FQNNGV. The CDR3 contains 19 residues. Trimming took off 1 base at V and 0 bases at J, with 18 bases between the two ends. The CDR3 DNA reads TGTGCCAGCAGCTTAGGGAGGCCCCTAGGGTTTGCAACTAATGAAAAACTGTTTTTT. This translates into CASSLGRPLGFATNEKLFF. Looking up the rest from reference TRBV11-2 and TRBJ1-4 gives the full variable domain: EAGVAQSPRYKIIEKRQSVAFWCNPISGHATLYWYQQILGQGPKLLIQFQNNGVVDDSQLPKDRFSAERLKGVDSTLKIQPAKLEDSAVYLCASSLGRPLGFATNEKLFFGSGTQLSVL.

In DNA, the CDR3 is TGCAGCGCCTTAGAACAGGGTATCCCCCAACAATCGGTTAATGAAAAACTGTTTTTT. This gives the protein CSALEQGIPQQSVNEKLFF. The chain recombines TRBV29-1 with TRBJ1-4; the D gene is possibly TRBD1 (6 bases). Germline V gene data show CDR1 as SQVTM and CDR2 as ANQGSEA. Trimming removed 7 bases from V and 4 bases from J, with 31 bases in between. The CDR3 length is 19 residues.

The V and J genes are TRBV14 and TRBJ2-3, with 8 bases identical to TRBD2. The V gene's germline CDR1 is SGHDN and CDR2 FVKESK. The J segment lost 3 bases and the V segment lost 6 bases, leaving 8 bases of the junction unmatched. The CDR3 runs to 15 residues. This chain's CDR3 is CASRPAGDNTDTQYF. CDR3 DNA sequence: TGTGCCAGCAGGCCAGCGGGGGATAATACAGATACGCAGTATTTT. Filled out from reference TRBV14 and TRBJ2-3, the complete variable domain reads EAGVTQFPSHSVIEKGQTVTLRCDPISGHDNLYWYRRVMGKEIKFLLHFVKESKQDESGMPNNRFLAERTGGTYSTLKVQPAELEDSGVYFCASRPAGDNTDTQYFGPGTRLTVL.

The chain joins TRBV4-1 to TRBJ2-7, with 9 bases identical to TRBD1. The V gene's germline CDR1 is MGHRA and CDR2 YSYEKL. V trimming: 2 bases; J trimming: 5 bases; junction bases outside the gene matches: 7. The CDR3 is 15 residues long. The CDR3 region is CASSQQDRGNHEQYF. In DNA, the CDR3 is TGCGCCAGCAGCCAACAGGACAGGGGAAACCACGAGCAGTACTTC.

The rearrangement links TRBV28 to TRBJ1-5, with D perhaps TRBD1 (5 bases). The CDR3 totals 14 residues. Germline-derived CDR1 and CDR2 are MDHEN and SYDVKM. The V gene lost 7 bases and the J gene lost 3 bases, with 13 bases spanning the gap. Written as DNA, the CDR3 is TGTGCCAGCATCGGCTCTGGGGCCAATCAGCCCCAGCATTTT. Amino acid sequence: CASIGSGANQPQHF.

The chain carries TRBV19 and TRBJ1-4; perhaps TRBD1 as D (6 bases). Per germline, CDR1 LNHDA and CDR2 SQIVND (reference sequence). This CDR3 has 13 amino acids. Trimming took off 8 bases at V and 8 bases at J, with 15 bases between the two ends. The CDR3 loop reads CASRDFQGEKLFF. In nucleotides, the CDR3 is TGTGCCAGTCGGGATTTTCAGGGGGAAAAACTGTTTTTT.